These 18 T cell receptor beta chains were sequenced from one sample in a study of Tregs in tolerant kidney transplant recipients (dated by TCRdb to between 2018 and 2021). The library was obtained by the immunoSEQ multiplex PCR assay. TCRdb retrieved this table from immuneACCESS and kept in-frame rearrangements only. Not all clones are present; in checked studies, unresolved V genes account for under half, and no reason is known for the remainder. The sample yields hundreds of thousands of clones; 84% were counted once. The ten largest account for 0.64% of the sample. Sequencing used CD4+ T cells from blood. Receptor source: a human donor in good health.

The CDR3 loop reads CATSRTVSTDTQYF. The CDR3 DNA is TGTGCCACCAGCAGGACAGTTAGCACAGATACGCAGTATTTT. The chain couples TRBV15 to TRBJ2-3; possibly TRBD1 for D (5 bases). Germline CDR1 and CDR2: LNHNV and YYDKDF (reference sequence). Trimming shortened V by 3 bases and J by 0 bases, and 7 bases separated the two germline ends. The CDR3 consists of 14 residues.

The CDR3 region has the DNA TGTGCCAGCAGCCTACTGACAGGGGGACCGTCTTTCTTT. Translation: CASSLLTGGPSFF. This chain uses TRBV6-5 with TRBJ1-1; 9 nucleotides match TRBD1. J lost 12 bases, V lost 6 bases, and 11 bases had no gene match. Looked up from germline, CDR1 is MNHEY and CDR2 is SVGAGI. This CDR3 has 13 amino acids.

The genes are TRBV25-1 and TRBJ2-7; 10 positions match TRBD1. The CDR3 is made up of 15 amino acids. Germline V gene lookup returns CDR1 MGHDK and CDR2 SYGVNS. Trimming at V came to 5 bases and at J to 4 bases, leaving 8 bases not matched to a gene. The CDR3 DNA follows: TGTGCCAGCAGTCCCCACGGGACAGGGGCTTACGAGCAGTACTTC. This translates into CASSPHGTGAYEQYF.

In this sample, this clone turned up once. CDR3 sequence: CASSFGSWEPGNTIYF. CDR3 DNA sequence: TGTGCCAGCAGCTTTGGGAGTTGGGAACCCGGAAACACCATATATTTT. The chain recombines TRBV11-2 with TRBJ1-3; D gene uncertain. V was trimmed by 3 bases and J by 4 bases, leaving 16 bases between them. This CDR3 comprises 16 residues. From germline, CDR1 is SGHAT and CDR2 FQNNGV.

This chain joins TRBV11-3 and TRBJ2-2; TRBD2 agrees at 8 bases. There are 18 residues in the CDR3. The germline gives CDR1 SGHNT, CDR2 YENEEA. J gave up 0 bases and V 1 base, and 7 bases lay outside the gene matches. CDR3 region: CASSLGRAGGTNTGELFF. CDR3 nucleotide sequence: TGTGCCAGCAGCTTAGGCCGTGCGGGGGGCACGAACACCGGGGAGCTGTTTTTT.

The V gene is TRBV5-4, the J gene TRBJ2-6; D is undetermined. The CDR3 has 15 amino acids. Germline V gene lookup returns CDR1 SGHNT and CDR2 YYREEE (reference sequence). The V end was cut by 4 bases, the J end by 0 bases, with 8 bases between. CDR3 loop: CASSPARSGANVLTF. The CDR3, as DNA: TGTGCCAGCAGCCCCGCCCGCTCTGGGGCCAACGTCCTGACTTTC.

The DNA of the CDR3 is TGTGCCAGCAGCCCGGACAGGGGGGACCGAGCTTTCTTT. Translating it yields CASSPDRGDRAFF. This rearrangement joins TRBV6-4 to TRBJ1-1; 10 nucleotides match TRBD1. The germline V gene has CDR1 MRHNA and CDR2 SNTAGT. After removal of 6 bases from V and 10 bases from J, the junction contained 8 bases not matched to a gene. The CDR3 covers 13 residues.

J is TRBJ1-6 and V is TRBV19; no clear D. The CDR3 runs to 14 residues. The germline V gene has CDR1 LNHDA and CDR2 SQIVND (reference sequence). V shed 6 bases and J shed 7 bases, with 13 bases lying between them. The CDR3 here is CASSPDLTNSPLHF. DNA for the CDR3: TGTGCCAGTAGCCCCGATTTGACCAATTCACCCCTCCACTTT.

The gene calls are TRBV5-8 and TRBJ1-4, with D unclear. CDR3 length: 14 residues. Germline-derived CDR1 and CDR2 are SGHTS and YDEGEE. The V end lost 0 bases, the J end lost 10 bases, and 13 bases lay between the germline ends. The CDR3, as DNA: TGTGCCAGCAGCTTGGCCAGCCGAGTGGGAAAACTGTTTTTT. This gives the protein CASSLASRVGKLFF.

The genes are TRBV7-8 and TRBJ1-2, with a possible D match to TRBD1 (5 bases). CDR1 is SGHVS, CDR2 FQNEAQ, per germline. This CDR3 is 15 amino acids long. V gave up 3 bases and J gave up 2 bases, with 13 bases separating them. The CDR3 nucleotides are TGTGCCAGCAGCTTTGGCAGGGCTCTAAACTATGGCTACACCTTC. It translates to CASSFGRALNYGYTF.

For this clone: At one boundary the junction diverges from the germline segment, which might be a read error. The CDR3 DNA follows: TGTGCCAGCAGCCTAGACAGGAACACCGGGGAGCTGTTTTTT. Protein sequence: CASSLDRNTGELFF. The chain couples TRBV11-3 to TRBJ2-2, with D possibly TRBD1 on 5 matching bases. Germline V gene lookup returns CDR1 SGHNT and CDR2 YENEEA. The CDR3 is made up of 14 amino acids. Based on the CDR3 plus reference TRBV11-3 and TRBJ2-2, the full variable domain is EAGVVQSPRYKIIEKKQPVAFWCNPISGHNTLYWYLQNLGQGPELLIRYENEEAVDDSQLPKDRFSAERLKGVDSTLKIQPAELGDSAVYLCASSLDRNTGELFFGEGSRLTVL.

This chain connects TRBV7-2 to TRBJ2-7; either TRBD1 or TRBD2 may supply D (5 bases each). Per the germline V gene, CDR1 is SGHTA and CDR2 is FQGNSA. Trimming removed 5 bases at V and 3 bases at J, with 14 bases between. The CDR3 extends over 14 amino acids. This CDR3 reads CASSLTGTGYEQYF. The CDR3 DNA follows: TGTGCCAGCAGCCTAACGGGGACCGGCTACGAGCAGTACTTC.

CDR3 nucleotide sequence: TGTGCCAGCAGCCGTATGGGGGGACAGGGTAATGAGCAGTTCTTC. Translating gives CASSRMGGQGNEQFF. The chain couples TRBV7-2 to TRBJ2-1, with 9 bases aligning to TRBD1. J was trimmed by 7 bases and V by 5 bases; bases with no gene match: 9. CDR3 length equals 15 residues. Germline V gene lookup returns CDR1 SGHTA and CDR2 FQGNSA.

The chain recombines TRBV6-1 with TRBJ2-6; the D is unclear. There are 15 residues in the CDR3. Germline values: CDR1 MNHNS, CDR2 SASEGT. Deletions cut 5 bases from V and 4 bases from J, with 12 bases between. The CDR3 region is CASSSQFSGANVLTF. The CDR3 DNA reads as TGTGCCAGCAGTTCTCAGTTTTCCGGGGCCAACGTCCTGACTTTC.

V is TRBV6-4 and J is TRBJ2-7, with D unresolved. CDR3 length equals 11 residues. V lost 4 bases to trimming and J lost 2 bases, with 3 bases between them. The germline V gene has CDR1 MRHNA and CDR2 SNTAGT. In DNA form, the CDR3 reads TGTGCCAGCAGTGTCCCCTACGAGCAGTACTTC. Translation gives CASSVPYEQYF.

The gene calls are TRBV5-4 and TRBJ2-3; D may match TRBD1 or TRBD2 (5 bases each). V dropped 2 bases and J dropped 0 bases, with 19 bases sitting between them. This CDR3 region has 18 residues. Germline V CDR1 and CDR2: SGHNT, YYREEE (reference sequence). Here the CDR3 reads CASSLELGRGASTDTQYF. DNA for the CDR3: TGTGCCAGCAGCTTAGAATTGGGTAGGGGAGCGAGCACAGATACGCAGTATTTT.

The chain uses TRBV13 and TRBJ1-4; D remains unclear. The length of the CDR3 is 18 residues. Per germline, CDR1 PRHDT and CDR2 FYEKMQ (reference sequence). V shed 5 bases and J shed 5 bases, with 24 bases lying between them. CDR3 in amino acids: CASSLEGATQSVNEKLFF. In DNA form, the CDR3 reads TGTGCCAGCAGCCTCGAGGGCGCAACCCAGAGTGTAAATGAAAAACTGTTTTTT.

V gene TRBV13 combines with J gene TRBJ1-5; D call uncertain. Deletions cut 0 bases from V and 4 bases from J, with 7 bases between. Germline V gene data show CDR1 as PRHDT and CDR2 as FYEKMQ (reference sequence). The CDR3 consists of 14 residues. The CDR3: CASSLGRQNQPQHF. The CDR3 bases are TGTGCCAGCAGCTTAGGACGGCAAAATCAGCCCCAGCATTTT.